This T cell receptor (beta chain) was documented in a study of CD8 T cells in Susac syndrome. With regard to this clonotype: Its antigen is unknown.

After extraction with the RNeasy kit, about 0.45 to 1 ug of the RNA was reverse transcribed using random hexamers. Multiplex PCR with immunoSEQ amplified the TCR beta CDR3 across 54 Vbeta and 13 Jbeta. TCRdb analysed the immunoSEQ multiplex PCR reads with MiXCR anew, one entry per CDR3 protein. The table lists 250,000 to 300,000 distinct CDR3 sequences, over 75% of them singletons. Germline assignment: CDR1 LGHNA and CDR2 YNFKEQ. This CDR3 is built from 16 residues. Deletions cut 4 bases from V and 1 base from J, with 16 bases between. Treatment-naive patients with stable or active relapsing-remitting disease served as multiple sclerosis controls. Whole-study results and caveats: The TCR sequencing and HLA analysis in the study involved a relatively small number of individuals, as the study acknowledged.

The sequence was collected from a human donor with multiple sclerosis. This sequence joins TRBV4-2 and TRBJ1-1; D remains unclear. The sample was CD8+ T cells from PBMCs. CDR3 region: CASSPILRGGNTEAFF. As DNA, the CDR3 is TGTGCCAGCAGCCCAATCCTTCGGGGAGGGAACACTGAAGCTTTCTTT.